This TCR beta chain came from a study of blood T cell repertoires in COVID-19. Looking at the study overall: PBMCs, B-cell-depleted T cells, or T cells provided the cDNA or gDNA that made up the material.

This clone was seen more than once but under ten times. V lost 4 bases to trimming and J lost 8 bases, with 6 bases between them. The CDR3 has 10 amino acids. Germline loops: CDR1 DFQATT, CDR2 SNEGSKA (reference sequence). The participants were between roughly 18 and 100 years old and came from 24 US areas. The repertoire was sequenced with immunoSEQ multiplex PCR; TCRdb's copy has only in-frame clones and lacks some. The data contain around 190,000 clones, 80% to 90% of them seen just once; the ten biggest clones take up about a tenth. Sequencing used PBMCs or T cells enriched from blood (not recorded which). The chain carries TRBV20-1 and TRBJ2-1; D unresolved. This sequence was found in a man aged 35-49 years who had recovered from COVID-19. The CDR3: CSAILDEQFF. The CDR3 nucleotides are TGCAGTGCTATCCTTGATGAGCAGTTCTTC.